The rows below give T cell receptor beta chains drawn from one sample of a study of blood T cell repertoires in COVID-19. The assay was immunoSEQ multiplex PCR, and TCRdb's table has in-frame clones only and misses some. The sample lists some 110,000 clones, about 74% occurring once. The sequencing sample was made of peripheral blood. The receptors derive from a man between 70 and 80 years old with acute or convalescent COVID-19. Each CDR3 is given with its conserved first and last residue. The D gene is left open where the match is weak. Size is omitted from some rows. Given values are once, few, many or a class for expanded clones.

D	V	size	J	DNA	CDR3
TRBD1	TRBV19	-	TRBJ2-3	TGTGCCAGTAGCCCCGACAGGGGGGTAAGGACAGATACGCAGTATTTT	CASSPDRGVRTDTQYF
TRBD1	TRBV12-5	-	TRBJ2-2	TGTGCTAGTGGTTTAGGGGGCTCCGGGGAGCTGTTTTTT	CASGLGGSGELFF
-	TRBV12-3/TRBV12-4	-	TRBJ2-7	TGTGCCAGCAGCCACGGACAAGCCTACGAGCAGTACTTC	CASSHGQAYEQYF
-	TRBV7-2	-	TRBJ2-7	TGTGCCAGCAGCTCTCCGGGATTAATGAGCTACGAGCAGTACTTC	CASSSPGLMSYEQYF
TRBD1	TRBV3-1/TRBV3-2	-	TRBJ1-2	TGTGCCAGCAGCCAAGATGGGACAGGGCGGGTGCATGGCTACACCTTC	CASSQDGTGRVHGYTF
-	TRBV3-1/TRBV3-2	-	TRBJ1-1	TGTGCCAGCAGCCCCGTGTGGCAGGGGAGTAATACTGAAGCTTTCTTT	CASSPVWQGSNTEAFF
-	TRBV5-4	-	TRBJ2-1	TGTGCCAGCAGCTTGCAAACTTTTTCCTACAATGAGCAGTTCTTC	CASSLQTFSYNEQFF
-	TRBV28	-	TRBJ2-1	TGTGCCAGCCCGTCCGGGTCGGGAGACGAGCAGTTCTTC	CASPSGSGDEQFF
-	TRBV13	-	TRBJ2-6	TGTGCCAGCAGCTGGGGGGAGGACTCTTACCCCGGGGCCAACGTCCTGACTTTC	CASSWGEDSYPGANVLTF
TRBD2	TRBV18	few	TRBJ2-1	TGTGCCAGCTCACCTCGTGGAACTAGCGGGGGGGCTGGTTACAATGAGCAGTTCTTC	CASSPRGTSGGAGYNEQFF
-	TRBV28	-	TRBJ1-4	TGTGCCAGCAGGCAGGGTTTTAATGAAAAACTGTTTTTT	CASRQGFNEKLFF
TRBD1	TRBV14	-	TRBJ1-3	TGTGCCAGCAGCCAAGTACGGGGGACAGACTCTGGAAACACCATATATTTT	CASSQVRGTDSGNTIYF
-	TRBV11-1	few	TRBJ1-2	TGTGCCAGCAGTCGCGCAGGGGTTTATCCTGGCTACACCTTC	CASSRAGVYPGYTF
TRBD2	TRBV19	-	TRBJ2-2	TGTGCCAGTACCACTAGCGGTACGAACACCGGGGAGCTGTTTTTT	CASTTSGTNTGELFF
TRBD1	TRBV19	once	TRBJ1-5	TGTGCCAGTAGTATCCTAACAGGGGTTTCGGAGCCCCAGCATTTT	CASSILTGVSEPQHF
-	TRBV9	-	TRBJ2-7	TGTGCCAGCAGCGTAGGGATAGGCACAGAATACGAGCAGTACTTC	CASSVGIGTEYEQYF
TRBD1	TRBV14	-	TRBJ2-7	TGTGCCAGCAGCCACGGACAGGGAACATACGAGCAGTACTTC	CASSHGQGTYEQYF
TRBD2	TRBV9	-	TRBJ2-7	TGTGCCAGCAGCGCGACTAGCGCCTCCGAGCAGTACTTC	CASSATSASEQYF
-	TRBV11-1	-	TRBJ1-1	TGTGCCAGCAGCCCCCTGGCAGGGATGGGCACTGAAGCTTTCTTT	CASSPLAGMGTEAFF
-	TRBV11-3	-	TRBJ2-5	TGTGCCAGCAGCTTAGTACAGCAAGAGACCCAGTACTTC	CASSLVQQETQYF
TRBD2	TRBV5-1	-	TRBJ2-7	TGCGCCAGCAGCCTTGAGGCTAGCGGACCCGAGGAGCAGTACTTC	CASSLEASGPEEQYF
TRBD1	TRBV7-3	-	TRBJ1-2	TGTGCCAGCAGCCCGGGACAGGGGTACTATGGCTACACCTTC	CASSPGQGYYGYTF
TRBD1	TRBV5-4	-	TRBJ1-2	TGTGCCAGCAGCGTACGACAGGGTGGCGGCTACACCTTC	CASSVRQGGGYTF
-	TRBV28	-	TRBJ2-7	TGTGCCAGCAGTTTACTGGACACTTCCTACGAGCAGTACTTC	CASSLLDTSYEQYF
TRBD1	TRBV7-9	few	TRBJ1-5	TGTGCCAGCAGCTGGGGGACAGACAATCAGCCCCAGCATTTT	CASSWGTDNQPQHF
TRBD1	TRBV5-1	once	TRBJ2-5	TGCGCCAGCACCTATCAGGGGGCGCGGGAGACCCAGTACTTC	CASTYQGARETQYF
-	TRBV2	-	TRBJ1-1	TGTGCCAGCAGGTCCGGGGTGAACACTGAAGCTTTCTTT	CASRSGVNTEAFF